The rows below give T cell receptor beta chains drawn from one sample of a study of Graves' ophthalmopathy and Graves' hyperthyroidism. A single record per CDR3 protein comes from TCRdb applying MiXCR to the multiplex PCR reads. This sample has over 14,000 distinct CDR3 sequences; roughly 45% occur once, and the top ten carry around 50%. Material for sequencing was peripheral blood. The receptor source for this set is a woman younger than 45 with Graves' ophthalmopathy. CDR3s include the opening cysteine and the closing phenylalanine or tryptophan. A D gene is named only where the DNA matches it firmly. The listing skips clone size in some rows; elsewhere it reads once, few, many or a size class.

CDR3,DNA,J,size,D,V
CASSEGRLYEQYF,TGTGCCAGCAGTGAGGGACGTCTCTACGAGCAGTACTTC,TRBJ2-7,once,-,TRBV2
CASSRMGGGELFF,TGCGCCAGCAGCCGGATGGGGGGCGGGGAGCTGTTTTTT,TRBJ2-2,medium-sized,-,TRBV5-1
CATTGTGVHQPQHF,TGTGCCACCACTGGGACAGGGGTTCATCAGCCCCAGCATTTT,TRBJ1-5,few,TRBD1,TRBV24-1
CASSLKGQDTEAFF,TGTGCCAGCAGTCTAAAGGGGCAGGATACTGAAGCTTTCTTT,TRBJ1-1,-,-,TRBV6-1
CSAKGTGQSQHF,TGCAGTGCTAAAGGAACAGGGCAATCCCAGCATTTT,TRBJ1-5,-,-,TRBV20-1
CASSLERRNTEAFF,TGTGCCAGCAGCTTAGAGAGGCGGAACACTGAAGCTTTCTTT,TRBJ1-1,-,-,TRBV7-9
CSAREWREPYEQYF,TGCAGTGCTAGAGAATGGCGGGAGCCCTACGAGCAGTACTTC,TRBJ2-7,many,TRBD2,TRBV20-1
CASSLNTDEQYF,TGTGCCAGCAGCTTGAACACCGACGAGCAGTACTTC,TRBJ2-7,-,-,TRBV7-2
CSARDKDRGHTF,TGCAGTGCTAGAGATAAGGACAGGGGCCACACCTTC,TRBJ1-2,-,TRBD1,TRBV20-1
CATGIGGLNTGELFF,TGTGCCACCGGAATAGGGGGACTGAACACCGGGGAGCTGTTTTTT,TRBJ2-2,-,-,TRBV24-1